This T cell receptor beta chain originates from a study of T-cell memory formation after mild COVID-19. Constant-segment primers and 5'RACE yielded cDNA libraries for TCR alpha and TCR beta, each carrying sample barcodes and UMIs. MiXCR, applied by TCRdb to the 5' RACE reads, yields one record per CDR3 protein. Of under 250,000 distinct CDR3 sequences in the sample, 15% were seen once. Sample: PBMCs or a T cell subset sorted from them (not recorded which). The TCR originated in an adult woman who had mild COVID-19 (a few samples of this study predate the infection). Cell type and time point are not known.

Here the CDR3 reads CASSEEGYTF. CDR3 nucleotides: TGTGCCAGCAGCGAAGAGGGCTACACCTTC. The chain has TRBV12-3 or TRBV12-4 and TRBJ1-2; D not resolved. The CDR3 consists of 10 residues. Trimming cost V 6 bases and J 8 bases, with 7 bases left between them.